The clone carrying this T cell receptor (beta chain) was recorded at least ten times. What it recognizes is unknown. From germline, CDR1 is SNHLY and CDR2 FYNNEI. The CDR3 is 14 amino acids. V lost 6 bases to trimming and J lost 3 bases; unmatched junction nucleotides: 7. This entry is derived from a study of cytomegalovirus exposure and HLA in healthy donors. This PCR relied on a set of 60 Vbeta primers and 13 Jbeta primers. Clones were read by immunoSEQ multiplex PCR, and TCRdb kept only the in-frame ones, dropping some. The repertoire includes nearly 95,000 clones, under 9% of them detected once, and about 2.5% sits in the top ten. Study-level points and caveats: Associated with cytomegalovirus, according to the listing, were fewer than 200 TCR beta chains. In a later analysis, the majority of CMV-associated beta chains seemingly showed HLA restriction. HLA allele associations emerged for fewer than 20,000 TCR beta sequences in a later analysis, at 0.05 false discovery rate.

V is TRBV2 and J is TRBJ1-2, with 7 bases fitting TRBD1. Sequencing used PBMCs. This sequence was found in a man aged 45 to 65 in good health and CMV-seronegative. The CDR3 DNA reads TGTGCCAGCAGGCGGGACAGCCAGGACTATGGCTACACCTTC. Translated: CASRRDSQDYGYTF. Supplemented by reference TRBV2 and TRBJ1-2, the full variable domain reads EPEVTQTPSHQVTQMGQEVILRCVPISNHLYFYWYRQILGQKVEFLVSFYNNEISEKSEIFDDQFSVERPDGSNFTLKIRSTKLEDSAMYFCASRRDSQDYGYTFGSGTRLTVV.